This TCR beta chain was identified in a study of identical twins. Study outcomes and limitations: Insertion counts were lower in abundant cord blood beta clonotypes, a trend that memory repertoires did not show. One should note that invariant MAIT and iNKT cells could partly confound zero-insertion analyses. Twins shared out-of-frame alpha sequences with excess low generation probability.

This CDR3 spans 13 amino acids. V shed 5 bases, J shed 6 bases, and the junction held 3 bases outside the gene matches. Germline CDR1 reads SSHAT; CDR2 reads FNYEAQ (reference sequence). Points on this clonotype: Its antigen remains unknown.

TCRdb passed the 5' RACE reads through MiXCR, listing each CDR3 protein once. The sample carries about 890,000 distinct CDR3 sequences, around an eighth recorded once. Healthy Caucasians supplied all donations. The sample was also linked to a second study, of yellow fever vaccine responses in identical twins.

Sequences were obtained from PBMCs. This receptor was obtained from a woman aged 18 to 35 in good health. The gene calls are TRBV7-7 and TRBJ2-1; 8 bases fit TRBD1. The DNA for the CDR3 is TGTGCCAGCAGCATGGACAGGGCCAATGAGCAGTTCTTC. Amino acid sequence: CASSMDRANEQFF. Filled out from reference TRBV7-7 and TRBJ2-1, the complete variable domain reads GAGVSQSPRYKVTKRGQDVTLRCDPISSHATLYWYQQALGQGPEFLTYFNYEAQPDKSGLPSDRFSAERPEGSISTLTIQRTEQRDSAMYRCASSMDRANEQFFGPGTRLTVL.